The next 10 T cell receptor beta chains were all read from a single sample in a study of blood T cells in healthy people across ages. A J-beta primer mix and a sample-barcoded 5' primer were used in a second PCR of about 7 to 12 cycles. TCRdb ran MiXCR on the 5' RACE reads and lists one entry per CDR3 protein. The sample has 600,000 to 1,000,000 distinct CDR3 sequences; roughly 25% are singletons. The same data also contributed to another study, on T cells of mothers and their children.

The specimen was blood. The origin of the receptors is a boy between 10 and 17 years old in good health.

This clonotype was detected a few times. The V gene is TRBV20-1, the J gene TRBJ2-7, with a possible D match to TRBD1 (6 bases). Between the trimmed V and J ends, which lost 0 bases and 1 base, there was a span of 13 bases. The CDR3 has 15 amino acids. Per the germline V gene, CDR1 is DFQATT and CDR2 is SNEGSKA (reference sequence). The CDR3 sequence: CSARDFHRVSYEQYF. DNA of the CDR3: TGCAGTGCTAGAGATTTCCACAGGGTTTCCTACGAGCAGTACTTC.

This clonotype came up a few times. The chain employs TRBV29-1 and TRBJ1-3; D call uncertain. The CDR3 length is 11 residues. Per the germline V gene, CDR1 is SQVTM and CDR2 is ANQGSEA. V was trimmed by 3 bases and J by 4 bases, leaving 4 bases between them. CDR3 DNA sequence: TGCAGCGTTGATCTAGGAAACACCATATATTTT. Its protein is CSVDLGNTIYF.

The CDR3 here is CASSHPGSEQYF. CDR3 nucleotide sequence: TGTGCCAGCAGCCACCCGGGGAGCGAGCAGTACTTC. This chain uses TRBV7-2 with TRBJ2-7; perhaps TRBD2 as D (5 bases). Germline lookup yields CDR1 SGHTA and CDR2 FQGNSA. Trimming took off 5 bases at V and 6 bases at J, with 11 bases between the two ends. The CDR3 loop spans 12 amino acids.

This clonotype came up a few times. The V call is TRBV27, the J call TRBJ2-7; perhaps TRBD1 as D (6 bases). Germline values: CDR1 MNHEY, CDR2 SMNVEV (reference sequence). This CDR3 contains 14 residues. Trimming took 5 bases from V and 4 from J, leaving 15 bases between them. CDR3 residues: CASSPRTDKYEQYF. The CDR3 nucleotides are TGTGCCAGCAGTCCGAGGACAGACAAATACGAGCAGTACTTC.

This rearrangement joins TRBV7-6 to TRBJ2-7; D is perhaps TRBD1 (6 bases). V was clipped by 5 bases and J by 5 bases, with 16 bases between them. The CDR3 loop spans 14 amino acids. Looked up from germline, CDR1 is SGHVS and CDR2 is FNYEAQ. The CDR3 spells CASSQGWEPNEQYF. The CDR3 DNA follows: TGTGCCAGCAGCCAGGGGTGGGAACCCAACGAGCAGTACTTC.

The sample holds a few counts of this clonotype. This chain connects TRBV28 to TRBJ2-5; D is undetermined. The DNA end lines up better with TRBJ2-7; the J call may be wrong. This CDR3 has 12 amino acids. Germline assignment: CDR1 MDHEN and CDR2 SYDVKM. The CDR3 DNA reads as TGTGCCAGCAGCCCGGTCTCCTACGAGCAGTACTTC. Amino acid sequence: CASSPVSYEQYF.

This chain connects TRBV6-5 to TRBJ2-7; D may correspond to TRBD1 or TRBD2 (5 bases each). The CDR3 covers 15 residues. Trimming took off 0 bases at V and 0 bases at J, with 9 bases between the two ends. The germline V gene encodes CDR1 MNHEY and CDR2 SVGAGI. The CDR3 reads CASSYSYGTSYEQYF. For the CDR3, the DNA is TGTGCCAGCAGTTACTCCTATGGGACCTCCTACGAGCAGTACTTC.

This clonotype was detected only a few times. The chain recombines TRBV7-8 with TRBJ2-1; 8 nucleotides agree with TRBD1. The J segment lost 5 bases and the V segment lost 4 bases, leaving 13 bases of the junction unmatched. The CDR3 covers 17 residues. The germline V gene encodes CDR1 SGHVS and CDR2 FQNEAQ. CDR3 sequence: CASSSPTGEVNDNEQFF. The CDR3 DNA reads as TGTGCCAGCAGCTCACCGACAGGGGAGGTTAACGACAATGAGCAGTTCTTC.

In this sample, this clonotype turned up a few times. The CDR3 region has the DNA TGCGCCAGCAGCCAAGCCAGGGGGACGCTGCAAACTAATGAAAAACTGTTTTTT. Translation gives CASSQARGTLQTNEKLFF. The chain joins TRBV4-1 to TRBJ1-4, with 7 nucleotides matching TRBD1. The length of the CDR3 is 18 residues. The junction had 9 bases not matched to a gene; V was cut back by 1 base and J by 1 base. Germline V gene lookup returns CDR1 MGHRA and CDR2 YSYEKL.

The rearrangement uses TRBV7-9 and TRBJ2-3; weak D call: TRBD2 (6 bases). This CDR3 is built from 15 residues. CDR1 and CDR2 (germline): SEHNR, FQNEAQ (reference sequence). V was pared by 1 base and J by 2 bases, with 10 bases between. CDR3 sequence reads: CASSLVEGATDTQYF. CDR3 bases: TGTGCCAGCAGCTTAGTGGAGGGTGCCACAGATACGCAGTATTTT.